This T cell receptor beta chain was obtained from a study of T cell responses to AZD1222 COVID-19 vaccine. Study results and limitations: All repertoire sampling was performed exclusively after the peak T cell response.

Second doses that came at about 4 or about 12 weeks were put together. From germline, CDR1 is SGHVS and CDR2 FNYEAQ. The length of the CDR3 is 16 residues. Trimming pared 4 bases from V and 0 bases from J, leaving 12 bases between. Libraries were prepared by immunoSEQ multiplex PCR; TCRdb keeps only in-frame clonotypes and omits some of them. Here the sample spans roughly 200,000 clones, 91% being singletons. In regard to this clone: Its cognate antigen is unknown.

This rearrangement joins TRBV7-6 to TRBJ1-4; no reliable D call. This TCR was recovered from an adult who received the AZD1222 COVID-19 vaccine. The starting material was peripheral blood, obtained 28 days after the second AZD1222 dose. In DNA form, the CDR3 reads TGTGCCAGCAGCTCCTCTTACTCAGCAACTAATGAAAAACTGTTTTTT. Residues: CASSSSYSATNEKLFF.